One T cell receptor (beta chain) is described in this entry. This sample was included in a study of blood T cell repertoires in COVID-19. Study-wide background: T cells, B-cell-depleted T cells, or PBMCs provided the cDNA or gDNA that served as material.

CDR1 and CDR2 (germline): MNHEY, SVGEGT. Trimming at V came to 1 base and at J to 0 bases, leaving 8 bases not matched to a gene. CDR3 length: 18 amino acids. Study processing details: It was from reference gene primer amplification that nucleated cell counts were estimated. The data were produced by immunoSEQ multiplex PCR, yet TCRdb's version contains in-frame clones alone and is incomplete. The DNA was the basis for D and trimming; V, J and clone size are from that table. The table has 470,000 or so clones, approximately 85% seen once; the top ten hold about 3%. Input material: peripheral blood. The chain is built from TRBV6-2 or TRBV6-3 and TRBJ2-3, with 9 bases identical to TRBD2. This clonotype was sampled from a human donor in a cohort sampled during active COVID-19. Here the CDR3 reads CASSYLGLAEVSTDTQYF. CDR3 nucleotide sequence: TGTGCCAGCAGTTACTTGGGACTAGCAGAAGTAAGCACAGATACGCAGTATTTT.